The clone carrying this T cell receptor beta chain has ten or more counts. Amplification of TCR beta CDR3 regions used RNA as the template. Initially, a first-round RT-PCR of the TCR CDR3 employed the HTBI primer set. TCRdb reprocessed the multiplex PCR reads via MiXCR and lists one record per CDR3 protein. The data contain around 400,000 distinct CDR3 sequences, approximately 14% of them seen just once; the ten biggest clones take up roughly 19%. This sample stems from a study of T cells in Graves' hyperthyroidism and ophthalmopathy. The study left out patients who had uncontrolled infection, other autoimmune disease, pregnancy or lactation. This CDR3 is built from 12 residues. Deletions cut 1 base from V and 3 bases from J, with 5 bases between. CDR1 SGHRS and CDR2 YFSETQ come from the germline V gene.

This clonotype was obtained from a woman aged 55 to 70 with Graves' ophthalmopathy. Sequenced input: blood. V and J are TRBV5-1 and TRBJ2-7; D is uncertain. CDR3: CASSLTHYEQYF. In DNA form, the CDR3 reads TGCGCCAGCAGCTTGACACACTACGAGCAGTACTTC.